The TCR beta chain described here comes from a study of neoadjuvant anti-PD-1 for oral cavity cancer. TCRdb keeps only in-frame clones here, not all; method: immunoSEQ multiplex PCR. The sample has approximately 20,000 clones; approximately 72% are singletons. This CDR3 spans 13 amino acids. V lost 4 bases to trimming and J lost 5 bases; unmatched junction nucleotides: 4. Germline loops: CDR1 SGHNT, CDR2 YYREEE (reference sequence). The starting material was PBMCs, obtained before nivolumab (anti-PD-1) treatment. The chain carries TRBV5-4 and TRBJ1-1; 8 nucleotides align to TRBD1. This receptor was obtained from a person aged 35 to 85 with oral cavity squamous cell carcinoma. The CDR3: CASSIDRGTEAFF. The CDR3 DNA reads TGTGCCAGCAGCATCGACAGGGGTACTGAAGCTTTCTTT.